This record covers a single T cell receptor (beta chain). The data stem from a study of blood T cell repertoires in COVID-19. In the study overall: Nucleic acid was either cDNA or gDNA, and it came from T cells, B-cell-depleted T cells, or PBMCs.

Repertoires were generated with immunoSEQ multiplex PCR, while TCRdb's copy carries only in-frame clones and drops some. Altogether roughly 120,000 clones are present, 80% to 85% being singletons, with the ten largest covering roughly 7.9%. This TCR was sampled from an older man with acute or convalescent COVID-19. The sample taken for sequencing was peripheral blood.

The CDR3 spells CSVVEGPNGELFF. The CDR3 nucleotides read TGCAGCGTTGTAGAGGGGCCCAACGGGGAGCTGTTTTTT. This sequence joins TRBV29-1 and TRBJ2-2; the D call may be TRBD1 or TRBD2 (5 bases each). The CDR3 is 13 residues long. CDR1 SQVTM and CDR2 ANQGSEA come from the germline V gene. Trimming pared 4 bases from V and 7 bases from J, leaving 13 bases between.